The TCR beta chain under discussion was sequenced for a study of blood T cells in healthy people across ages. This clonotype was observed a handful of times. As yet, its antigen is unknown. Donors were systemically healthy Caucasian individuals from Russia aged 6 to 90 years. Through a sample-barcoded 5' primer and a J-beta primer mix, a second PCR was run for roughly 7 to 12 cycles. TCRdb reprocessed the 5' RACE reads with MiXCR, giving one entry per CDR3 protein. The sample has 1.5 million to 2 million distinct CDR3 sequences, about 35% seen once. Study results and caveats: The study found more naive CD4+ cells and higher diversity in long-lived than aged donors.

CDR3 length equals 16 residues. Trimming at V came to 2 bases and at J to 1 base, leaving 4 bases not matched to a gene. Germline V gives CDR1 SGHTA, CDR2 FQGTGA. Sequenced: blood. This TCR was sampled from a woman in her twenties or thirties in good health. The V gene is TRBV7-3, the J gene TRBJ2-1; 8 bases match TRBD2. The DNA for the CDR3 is TGTGCCAGCAGCTTAGCCACTAGCGGATCCTACAATGAGCAGTTCTTC. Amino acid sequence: CASSLATSGSYNEQFF.